The clone carrying this TCR beta chain was observed a few times. The data derive from a study of response to subunit inactivated influenza vaccine. MiXCR, applied by TCRdb to the RT-PCR reads, yields one record per CDR3 protein. The sample yields just under 550,000 distinct CDR3 sequences, under 30% seen once. CDR3 length: 18 residues. Looked up from germline, CDR1 is SGHAT and CDR2 is FQNNGV. Trimming stripped 7 bases from V and 4 bases from J, with 28 bases between. The sample also formed part of further work on T cells expressing NK-cell markers. From that report: The authors generated TCR beta cDNA through 5'RACE template switching with UMIs. According to the study, TCR beta repertoires originated from sorted CD3+CD56+NKG2C+, CD3+CD56+NKG2C- and CD3+CD56-NKG2C+ T cells. Just one sequenced donor of eight was HCMV-seronegative, while seven were seropositive. Dominant NKG2C+ clonotypes made up roughly 1.0-8% of CD8+ T cells in several donors. Unclear, still, was the HCMV specificity of the expanded NKG2C+ T cell clones.

The sequence came from a man between 45 and 60 years old who received an inactivated influenza vaccine. The source material was CD4+ T cells sorted from PBMCs, sampled roughly 12 days after vaccination. The chain employs TRBV11-2 and TRBJ2-5; D is undetermined. CDR3 sequence reads: CASNPILSGPTVGETQYF. The CDR3 DNA reads TGTGCCAGCAACCCTATCTTATCCGGGCCCACAGTGGGAGAGACCCAGTACTTC.